This T cell receptor (beta chain) was found in a study of cytomegalovirus exposure and HLA in healthy donors. Study-wide context: In a later analysis, it was reported that the approximately 110 validation repertoires had been produced on the same platform as the 500 to 750 repertoires belonging to the first cohort.

The germline V gene has CDR1 MDHEN and CDR2 SYDVKM. The CDR3 consists of 14 residues. V lost 6 bases to trimming and J lost 8 bases; unmatched junction nucleotides: 9. The data were produced by immunoSEQ multiplex PCR, yet TCRdb's version contains in-frame clones alone and is incomplete. The sample has about 240,000 clones; approximately 86% are singletons. Material: PBMCs. This sequence was found in a woman aged 25 to 45 in good health and CMV-seropositive. The rearrangement links TRBV28 to TRBJ1-2; 10 bases line up with TRBD1. In DNA, the CDR3 is TGTGCCAGCAGCCAGACAGGGGGCGCGGTAGGCTACACCTTC. Translation gives CASSQTGGAVGYTF.